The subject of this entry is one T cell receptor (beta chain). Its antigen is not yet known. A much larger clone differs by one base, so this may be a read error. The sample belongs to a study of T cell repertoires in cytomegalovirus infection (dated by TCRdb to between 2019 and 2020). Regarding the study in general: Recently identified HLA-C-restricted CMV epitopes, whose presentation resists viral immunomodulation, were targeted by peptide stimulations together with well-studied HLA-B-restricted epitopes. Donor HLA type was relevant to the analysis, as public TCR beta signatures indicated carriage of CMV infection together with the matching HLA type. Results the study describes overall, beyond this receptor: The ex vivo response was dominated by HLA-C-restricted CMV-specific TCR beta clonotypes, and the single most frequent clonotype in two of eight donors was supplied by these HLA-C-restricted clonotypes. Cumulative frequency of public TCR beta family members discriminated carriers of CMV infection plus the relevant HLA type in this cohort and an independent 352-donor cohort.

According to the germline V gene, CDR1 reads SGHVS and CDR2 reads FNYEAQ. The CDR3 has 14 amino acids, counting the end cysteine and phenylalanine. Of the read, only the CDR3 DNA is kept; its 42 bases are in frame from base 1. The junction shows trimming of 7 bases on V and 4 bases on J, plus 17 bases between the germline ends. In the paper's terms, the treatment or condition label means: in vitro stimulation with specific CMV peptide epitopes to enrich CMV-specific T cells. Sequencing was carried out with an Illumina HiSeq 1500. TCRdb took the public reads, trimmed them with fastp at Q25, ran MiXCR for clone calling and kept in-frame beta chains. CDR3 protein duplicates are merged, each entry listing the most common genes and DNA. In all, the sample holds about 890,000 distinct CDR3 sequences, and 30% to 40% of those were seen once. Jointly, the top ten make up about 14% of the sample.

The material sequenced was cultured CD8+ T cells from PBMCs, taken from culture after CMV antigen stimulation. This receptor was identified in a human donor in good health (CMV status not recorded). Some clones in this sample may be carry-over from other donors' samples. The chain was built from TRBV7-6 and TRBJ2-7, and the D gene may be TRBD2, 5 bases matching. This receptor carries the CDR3 CASTDSSRVYEQYF. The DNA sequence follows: TGTGCCAGCACCGATAGTTCGAGGGTATACGAGCAGTACTTC.